The 5 T cell receptor beta chains presented below share a single source sample, sequenced in a study of shared clonotypes between healthy human individuals. Assay used: immunoSEQ multiplex PCR; TCRdb lists only in-frame clones, some missing. The table has roughly 1,000,000 clones, around three quarters seen once. Sequenced input: memory CD4+ T cells from PBMCs. Noted subset: CD45RA-negative fraction. These receptors all stem from a man in his late teens or twenties in good health. Some clones in this sample may be carry-over from other donors' samples.

J is TRBJ2-7 and V is TRBV28; D uncertain. There are 17 residues in the CDR3. Per germline, CDR1 MDHEN and CDR2 SYDVKM. Deletions cut 3 bases from V and 0 bases from J, with 18 bases between. The CDR3 spells CASSFSRAGPFSYEQYF. The DNA for the CDR3 is TGTGCCAGCAGTTTTTCACGGGCAGGCCCGTTCTCCTACGAGCAGTACTTC. The full variable domain, completed using reference TRBV28 and TRBJ2-7, is DVKVTQSSRYLVKRTGEKVFLECVQDMDHENMFWYRQDPGLGLRLIYFSYDVKMKEKGDIPEGYSVSREKKERFSLILESASTNQTSMYLCASSFSRAGPFSYEQYFGPGTRLTVT.

In regard to this clone: The same CDR3 is also encoded by other DNA sequences in this sample. This chain joins TRBV30 and TRBJ2-3, with TRBD1 matching 7 bases. CDR1 and CDR2 from the germline V gene are GTSNPN and SVGIG (reference sequence). V shed 5 bases, J shed 1 base, and the junction held 0 bases outside the gene matches. The CDR3 is 12 residues long. The chain's CDR3 is CAWGTGTDTQYF. The CDR3 DNA follows: TGTGCCTGGGGGACAGGCACAGATACGCAGTATTTT. Based on the CDR3 plus reference TRBV30 and TRBJ2-3, the full variable domain is SQTIHQWPATLVQPVGSPLSLECTVEGTSNPNLYWYRQAAGRGLQLLFYSVGIGQISSEVPQNLSASRPQDRQFILSSKKLLLSDSGFYLCAWGTGTDTQYFGPGTRLTVL.

Remarks on this clone: Its ends do not fully match the called genes, so a read error is possible. The rearrangement uses TRBV7-3 and TRBJ1-4, with D unresolved. CDR1 and CDR2 from the germline V gene are SGHTA and FQGTGA. CDR3 length: 15 amino acids. CDR3 nucleotides: TGCGCCAGCAGCCAAGTTCCAGGTGATGCGGGAAAACTGTTTTTT. The encoded protein is CASSQVPGDAGKLFF.

There are a few counts of this clone. The chain combines TRBV5-1 with TRBJ1-3; unclear D gene. V lost 4 bases, J lost 4 bases, and 12 bases lay in between. The CDR3 totals 14 residues. The germline CDR1 and CDR2 sequences are SGHRS and YFSETQ. CDR3 sequence reads: CASSDPGSGNTIYF. The CDR3 DNA reads TGCGCCAGCAGCGATCCGGGATCCGGAAACACCATATATTTT. The variable domain in full, with the rest retrieved from reference TRBV5-1 and TRBJ1-3, is KAGVTQTPRYLIKTRGQQVTLSCSPISGHRSVSWYQQTPGQGLQFLFEYFSETQRNKGNFPGRFSGRQFSNSRSEMNVSTLELGDSALYLCASSDPGSGNTIYFGEGSWLTVV.

This clone appeared once. This chain joins TRBV28 and TRBJ2-1; D uncertain. CDR1 and CDR2 (germline): MDHEN, SYDVKM. The CDR3 consists of 15 residues. Trimming stripped 6 bases from V and 10 bases from J, with 22 bases between. The CDR3 protein is CASRPSTELRREQFF. The CDR3 nucleotides read TGTGCCAGCAGGCCCTCTACTGAATTGCGTCGGGAGCAGTTCTTC.